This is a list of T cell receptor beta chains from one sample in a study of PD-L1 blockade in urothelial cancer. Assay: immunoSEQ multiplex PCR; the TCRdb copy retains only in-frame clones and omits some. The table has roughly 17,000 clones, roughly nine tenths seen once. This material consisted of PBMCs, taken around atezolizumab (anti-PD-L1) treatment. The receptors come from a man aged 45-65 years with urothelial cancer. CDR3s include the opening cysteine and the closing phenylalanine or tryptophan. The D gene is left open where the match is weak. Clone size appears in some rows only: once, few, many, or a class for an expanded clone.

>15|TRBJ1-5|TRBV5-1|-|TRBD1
CASSPTGTANQPQHF
TGCGCCAGCAGCCCGACAGGGACGGCGAATCAGCCCCAGCATTTT
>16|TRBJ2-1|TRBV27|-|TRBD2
CASSLAGAGGPDEQFF
TGTGCCAGCAGTTTAGCTGGGGCGGGAGGGCCGGATGAGCAGTTCTTC
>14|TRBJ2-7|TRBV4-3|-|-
CASSVSRGTYEQYF
TGCGCCAGCAGCGTTAGTAGGGGGACCTACGAGCAGTACTTC
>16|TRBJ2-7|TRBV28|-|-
CASSLLDRQEGYEQYF
TGTGCCAGCAGTCTCTTGGACAGACAAGAGGGGTACGAGCAGTACTTC
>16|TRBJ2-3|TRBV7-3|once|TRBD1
CASSLRDRASTDTQYF
TGTGCCAGCAGCTTGAGGGACAGGGCTAGCACAGATACGCAGTATTTT
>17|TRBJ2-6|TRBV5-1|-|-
CASSPRGKPSGANVLTF
TGCGCCAGCAGCCCCCGAGGGAAACCCTCTGGGGCCAACGTCCTGACTTTC
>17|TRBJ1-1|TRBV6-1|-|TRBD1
CASSEDRFDTMNTEAFF
TGTGCCAGCAGTGAGGACAGGTTTGACACCATGAACACTGAAGCTTTCTTT
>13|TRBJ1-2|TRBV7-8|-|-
CASSFGQGYGYTF
TGTGCCAGCAGCTTTGGGCAGGGCTATGGCTACACCTTC
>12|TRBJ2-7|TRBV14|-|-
CASSQSRGEQYF
TGTGCCAGCAGCCAATCCCGGGGGGAGCAGTACTTC
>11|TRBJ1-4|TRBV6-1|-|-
CASSDRDKKSF
TGTGCCAGCAGTGACCGGGACAAAAAGTCTTTT
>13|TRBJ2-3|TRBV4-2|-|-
CASSQDSTDTQYF
TGTGCCAGCAGCCAAGACTCCACAGATACGCAGTATTTT
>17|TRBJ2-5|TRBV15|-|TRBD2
CATSRVLSRTSGETQYF
TGTGCCACCAGCAGAGTCTTGAGCCGGACTAGTGGTGAGACCCAGTACTTC
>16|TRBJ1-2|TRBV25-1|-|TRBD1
CASGPGTGARDYGYTF
TGTGCCAGCGGTCCCGGGACAGGGGCTCGAGACTATGGCTACACCTTC
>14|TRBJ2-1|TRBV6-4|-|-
CASSEAVWDNEQFF
TGTGCCAGCAGCGAGGCGGTTTGGGACAATGAGCAGTTCTTC
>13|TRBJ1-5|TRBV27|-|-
CASSLFVNQPQHF
TGTGCCAGCAGTTTATTCGTCAATCAGCCCCAGCATTTT
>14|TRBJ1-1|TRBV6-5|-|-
CASSRRQENTEAFF
TGTGCCAGCAGCCGCCGACAGGAGAACACTGAAGCTTTCTTT
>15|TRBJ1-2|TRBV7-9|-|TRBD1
CAAQVGEGQGRGYTF
TGTGCCGCCCAGGTAGGAGAAGGACAGGGGCGCGGCTACACCTTC
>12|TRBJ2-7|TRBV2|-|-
CASSVQSYEQYF
TGTGCCAGCAGTGTGCAGTCCTACGAGCAGTACTTC
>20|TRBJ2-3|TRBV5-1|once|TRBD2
CASSLAGLAGGFRITDTQYF
TGCGCCAGCAGCTTGGCAGGACTAGCGGGGGGTTTCCGGATCACAGATACGCAGTATTTT
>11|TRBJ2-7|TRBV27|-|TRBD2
CASSNGRTLYF
TGTGCCAGCAGTAACGGGAGGACCCTCTACTTC
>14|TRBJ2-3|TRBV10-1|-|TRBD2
CASAASGRTDTQYF
TGCGCCAGCGCGGCTAGCGGGAGGACAGATACGCAGTATTTT
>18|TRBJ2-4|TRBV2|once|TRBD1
CASSSRDRGRVAKNIQYF
TGTGCCAGCAGTTCCCGGGACAGGGGGCGTGTGGCCAAAAACATTCAGTACTTC
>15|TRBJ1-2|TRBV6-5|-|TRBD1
CASSYTGTANYGYTF
TGTGCCAGCAGTTACACTGGGACAGCTAACTATGGCTACACCTTC
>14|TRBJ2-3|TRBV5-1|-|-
CASSSGSTGGTQYF
TGCGCCAGCAGCTCAGGATCGACCGGAGGTACGCAGTATTTT
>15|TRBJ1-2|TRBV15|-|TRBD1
CATSRRTGAFYGHTF
TGTGCCACCAGCAGACGGACAGGGGCGTTCTATGGCCACACCTTC
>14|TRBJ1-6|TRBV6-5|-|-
CASSSREKLTPLHF
TGTGCCAGCAGTTCACGAGAAAAACTGACACCCCTCCACTTT
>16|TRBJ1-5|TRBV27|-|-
CASSPTLQASNQPQHF
TGTGCCAGCAGTCCCACCCTTCAAGCTAGCAATCAGCCCCAGCATTTT
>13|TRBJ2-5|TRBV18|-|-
CASSPSGEETQYF
TGTGCCAGCTCACCATCTGGGGAGGAGACCCAGTACTTC
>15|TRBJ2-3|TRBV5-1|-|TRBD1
CASSSPGQPTDTQYF
TGCGCCAGCAGCTCCCCGGGACAGCCCACAGATACGCAGTATTTT
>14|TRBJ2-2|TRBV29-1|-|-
CSVEDHRATGELFF
TGCAGCGTTGAAGATCACAGGGCCACCGGGGAGCTGTTTTTT
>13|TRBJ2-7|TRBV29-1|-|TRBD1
CSVAGTGDHEQYF
TGCAGCGTGGCCGGGACAGGGGACCACGAGCAGTACTTC
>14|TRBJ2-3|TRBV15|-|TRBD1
CATSAQGGTDTQYF
TGTGCCACCAGCGCCCAGGGGGGCACAGATACGCAGTATTTT
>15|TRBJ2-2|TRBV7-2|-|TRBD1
CASTPGGANTGELFF
TGTGCCAGCACCCCAGGGGGCGCGAACACCGGGGAGCTGTTTTTT
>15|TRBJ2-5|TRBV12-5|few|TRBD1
CASGLGQGEEETQYF
TGTGCTAGTGGTTTGGGACAGGGGGAAGAAGAGACCCAGTACTTC
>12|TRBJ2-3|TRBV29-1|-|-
CSVDPGLDTQYF
TGCAGCGTTGACCCGGGTTTAGATACGCAGTATTTT
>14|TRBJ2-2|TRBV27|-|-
CASRTQRLSGELFF
TGTGCCAGCAGAACCCAAAGACTGTCCGGGGAGCTGTTTTTT
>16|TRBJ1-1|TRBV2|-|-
CASRQAPSGFNTEAFF
TGTGCCAGCAGGCAAGCCCCTTCGGGGTTCAACACTGAAGCTTTCTTT
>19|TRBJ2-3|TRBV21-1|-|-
CASSKEGSGRASFTDTQYF
TGTGCCAGCAGCAAAGAGGGCAGCGGGAGGGCCTCCTTCACAGATACGCAGTATTTT
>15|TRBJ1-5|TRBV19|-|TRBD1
CASSIFGQDYQPQHF
TGTGCCAGTAGTATATTCGGACAGGACTATCAGCCCCAGCATTTT
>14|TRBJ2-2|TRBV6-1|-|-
CASSEEPATGELFF
TGTGCCAGCAGTGAAGAGCCCGCGACCGGGGAGCTGTTTTTT
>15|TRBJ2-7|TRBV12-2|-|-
CAITPGGRSSYEQYF
TGTGCAATCACCCCAGGGGGGAGGTCCTCCTACGAGCAGTACTTC
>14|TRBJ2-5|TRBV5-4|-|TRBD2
CASSSLAGPGTQYF
TGTGCCAGCAGCTCACTAGCGGGTCCGGGGACCCAGTACTTC
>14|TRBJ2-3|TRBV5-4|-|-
CASREGQSTDTQYF
TGTGCCAGCAGGGAGGGACAGAGCACAGATACGCAGTATTTT
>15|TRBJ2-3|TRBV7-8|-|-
CASSGWQVGADTQYF
TGTGCCAGCAGCGGATGGCAGGTGGGGGCGGATACGCAGTATTTT
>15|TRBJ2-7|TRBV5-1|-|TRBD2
CASNGLAGGAYEQYF
TGCGCCAGCAATGGGTTAGCGGGGGGGGCCTACGAGCAGTACTTC
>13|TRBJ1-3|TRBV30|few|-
CAWKQGTGNTIYF
TGTGCCTGGAAACAGGGAACTGGAAACACCATATATTTT